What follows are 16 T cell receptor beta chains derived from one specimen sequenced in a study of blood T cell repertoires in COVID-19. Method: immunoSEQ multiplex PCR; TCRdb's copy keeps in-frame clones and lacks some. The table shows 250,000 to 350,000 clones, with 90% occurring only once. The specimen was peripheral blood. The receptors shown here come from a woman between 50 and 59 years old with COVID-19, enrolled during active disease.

The CDR3 here is CASSGQVSYGYTF. As DNA, the CDR3 is TGTGCCAGCAGCGGACAGGTTAGCTATGGCTACACCTTC. V gene TRBV7-9 combines with J gene TRBJ1-2; 7 bases are a match to TRBD1. This CDR3 region has 13 residues. J gave up 4 bases and V 5 bases, and 4 bases lay outside the gene matches. The V gene's germline CDR1 is SEHNR and CDR2 FQNEAQ (reference sequence).

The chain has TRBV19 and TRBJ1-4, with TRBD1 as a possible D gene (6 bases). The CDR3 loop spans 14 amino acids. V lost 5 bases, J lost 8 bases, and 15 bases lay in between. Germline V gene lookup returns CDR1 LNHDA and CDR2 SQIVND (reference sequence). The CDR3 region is CASSVGTQGEKLFF. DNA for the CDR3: TGTGCCAGTAGTGTCGGGACCCAGGGGGAAAAACTGTTTTTT.

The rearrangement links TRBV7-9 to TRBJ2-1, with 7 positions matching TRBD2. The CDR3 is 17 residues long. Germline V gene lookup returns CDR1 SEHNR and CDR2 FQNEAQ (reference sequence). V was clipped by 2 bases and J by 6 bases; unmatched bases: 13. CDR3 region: CASSLSFAGAWGNEQFF. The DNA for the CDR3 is TGTGCCAGCAGCTTATCCTTCGCGGGAGCTTGGGGCAATGAGCAGTTCTTC.

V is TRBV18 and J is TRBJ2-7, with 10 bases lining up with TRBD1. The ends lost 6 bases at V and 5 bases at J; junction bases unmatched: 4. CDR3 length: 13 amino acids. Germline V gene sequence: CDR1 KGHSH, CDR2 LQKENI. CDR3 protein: CASSRGQGNEQYF. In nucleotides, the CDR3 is TGTGCCAGCTCCCGGGGACAGGGGAACGAGCAGTACTTC. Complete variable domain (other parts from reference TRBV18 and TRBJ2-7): NAGVMQNPRHLVRRRGQEARLRCSPMKGHSHVYWYRQLPEEGLKFMVYLQKENIIDESGMPKERFSAEFPKEGPSILRIQQVVRGDSAAYFCASSRGQGNEQYFGPGTRLTVT.

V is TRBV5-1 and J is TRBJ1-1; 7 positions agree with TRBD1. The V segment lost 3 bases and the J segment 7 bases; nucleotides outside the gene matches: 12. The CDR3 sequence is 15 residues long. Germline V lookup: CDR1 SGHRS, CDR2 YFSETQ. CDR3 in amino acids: CASSYPTGPSGEAFF. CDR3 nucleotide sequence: TGCGCCAGCAGCTACCCGACAGGGCCCTCCGGTGAAGCTTTCTTT.

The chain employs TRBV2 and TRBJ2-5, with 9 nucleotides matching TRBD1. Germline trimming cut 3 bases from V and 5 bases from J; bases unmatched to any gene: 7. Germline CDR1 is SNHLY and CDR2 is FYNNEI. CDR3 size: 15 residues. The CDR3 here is CASSDGQGRGETQYF. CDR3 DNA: TGTGCCAGCAGTGACGGACAGGGGAGGGGGGAGACCCAGTACTTC.

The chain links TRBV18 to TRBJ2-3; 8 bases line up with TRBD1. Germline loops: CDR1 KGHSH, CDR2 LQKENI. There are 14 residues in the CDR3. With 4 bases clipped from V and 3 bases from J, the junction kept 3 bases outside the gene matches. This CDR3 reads CASSLHRGTDTQYF. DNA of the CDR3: TGTGCCAGCTCACTGCACAGGGGGACAGATACGCAGTATTTT.

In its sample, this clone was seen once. CDR3 loop: CASNYQETQYF. CDR3 DNA: TGTGCCAGCAACTATCAAGAGACCCAGTACTTC. The chain recombines TRBV2 with TRBJ2-5; no reliable D call. V lost 7 bases, J lost 2 bases, and 5 bases lay in between. Germline CDR1 SNHLY, CDR2 FYNNEI. The CDR3 is 11 amino acids. Together with reference TRBV2 and TRBJ2-5, the CDR3 gives the full variable domain: EPEVTQTPSHQVTQMGQEVILRCVPISNHLYFYWYRQILGQKVEFLVSFYNNEISEKSEIFDDQFSVERPDGSNFTLKIRSTKLEDSAMYFCASNYQETQYFGPGTRLLVL.

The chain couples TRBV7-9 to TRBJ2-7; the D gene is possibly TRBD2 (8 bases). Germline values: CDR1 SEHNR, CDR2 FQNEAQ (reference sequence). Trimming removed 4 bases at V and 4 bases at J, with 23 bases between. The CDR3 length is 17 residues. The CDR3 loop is CASSSTRGSGRTYEQYF. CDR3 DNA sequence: TGTGCCAGCAGCTCTACCAGGGGGAGCGGGAGAACTTACGAGCAGTACTTC.

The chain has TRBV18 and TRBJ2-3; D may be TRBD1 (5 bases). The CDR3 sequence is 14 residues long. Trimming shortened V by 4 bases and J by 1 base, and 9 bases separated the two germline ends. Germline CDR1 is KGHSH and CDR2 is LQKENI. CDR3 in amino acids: CASSRQSGTDTQYF. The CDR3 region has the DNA TGTGCCAGCTCACGACAGAGCGGCACAGATACGCAGTATTTT.

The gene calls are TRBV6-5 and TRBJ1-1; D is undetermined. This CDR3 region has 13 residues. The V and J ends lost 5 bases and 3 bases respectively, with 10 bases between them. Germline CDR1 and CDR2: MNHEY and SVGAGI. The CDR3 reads CASSNHVDTEAFF. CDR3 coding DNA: TGTGCCAGCAGTAATCATGTTGACACTGAAGCTTTCTTT.

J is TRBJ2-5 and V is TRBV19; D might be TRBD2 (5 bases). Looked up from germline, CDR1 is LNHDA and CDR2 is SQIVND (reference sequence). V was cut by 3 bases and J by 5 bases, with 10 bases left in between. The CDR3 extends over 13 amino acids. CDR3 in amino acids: CASSISRGETQYF. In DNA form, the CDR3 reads TGTGCCAGTAGTATTAGTCGAGGGGAGACCCAGTACTTC.

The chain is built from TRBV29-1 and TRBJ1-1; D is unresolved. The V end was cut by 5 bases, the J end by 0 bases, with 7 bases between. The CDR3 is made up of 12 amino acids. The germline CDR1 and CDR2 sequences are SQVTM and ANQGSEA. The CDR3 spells CSVSGMNTEAFF. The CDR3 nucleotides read TGCAGCGTTAGCGGGATGAACACTGAAGCTTTCTTT.

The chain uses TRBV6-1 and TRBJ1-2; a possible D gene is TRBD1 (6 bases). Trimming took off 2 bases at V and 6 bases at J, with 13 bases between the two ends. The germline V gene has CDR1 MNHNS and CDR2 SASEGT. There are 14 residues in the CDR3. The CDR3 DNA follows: TGTGCCAGCAGTGAAATCCGGGACACAGATGGCTACACCTTC. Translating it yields CASSEIRDTDGYTF.

The CDR3 is CASSQGLAGSYEQYF. DNA of the CDR3: TGTGCCAGCTCACAGGGACTAGCGGGATCCTACGAGCAGTACTTC. V usage is TRBV18 and J usage is TRBJ2-7, with 13 bases lining up with TRBD2. CDR3 size: 15 residues. CDR1 is KGHSH, CDR2 LQKENI, per germline. Trimming at V came to 4 bases and at J to 1 base, leaving 1 base not matched to a gene.

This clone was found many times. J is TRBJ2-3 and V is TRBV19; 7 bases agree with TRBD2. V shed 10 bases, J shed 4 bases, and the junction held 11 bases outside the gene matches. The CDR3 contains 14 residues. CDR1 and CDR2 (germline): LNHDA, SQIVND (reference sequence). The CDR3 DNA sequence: TGTGCCACCCGCTCGGGCGGGAGAGCAGATACGCAGTATTTT. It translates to CATRSGGRADTQYF.